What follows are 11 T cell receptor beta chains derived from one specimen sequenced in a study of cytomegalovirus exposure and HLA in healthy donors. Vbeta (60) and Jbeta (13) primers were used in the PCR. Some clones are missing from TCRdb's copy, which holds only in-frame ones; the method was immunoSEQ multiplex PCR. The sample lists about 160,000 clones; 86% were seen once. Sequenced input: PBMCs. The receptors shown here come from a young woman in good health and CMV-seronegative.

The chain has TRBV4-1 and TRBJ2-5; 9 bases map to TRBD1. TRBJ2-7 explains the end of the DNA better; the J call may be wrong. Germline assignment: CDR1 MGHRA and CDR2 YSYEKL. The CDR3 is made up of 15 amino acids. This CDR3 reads CASSHPPGQGGEQYF. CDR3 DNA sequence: TGCGCCAGCAGCCACCCCCCGGGACAGGGAGGCGAGCAGTACTTC.

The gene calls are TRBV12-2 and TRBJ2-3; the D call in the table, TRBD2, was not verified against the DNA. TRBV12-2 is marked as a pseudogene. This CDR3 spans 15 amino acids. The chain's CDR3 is CASRRGLDCTDTQYF. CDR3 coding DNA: TGTGCAAGTCGCCGAGGACTAGACTGCACAGATACGCAGTATTTT.

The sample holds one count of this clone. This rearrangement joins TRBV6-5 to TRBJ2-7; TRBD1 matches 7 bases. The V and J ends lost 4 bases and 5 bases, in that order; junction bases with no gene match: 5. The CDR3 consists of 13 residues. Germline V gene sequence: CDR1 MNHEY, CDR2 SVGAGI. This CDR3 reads CASSLQGIHEQYF. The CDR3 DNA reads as TGTGCCAGCAGTTTACAGGGGATCCACGAGCAGTACTTC.

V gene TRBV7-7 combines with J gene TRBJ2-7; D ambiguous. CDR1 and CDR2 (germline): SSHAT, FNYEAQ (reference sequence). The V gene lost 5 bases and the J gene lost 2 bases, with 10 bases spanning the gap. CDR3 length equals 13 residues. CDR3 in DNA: TGTGCCAGCAGCCCCCGTGAGACCTACGAGCAGTACTTC. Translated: CASSPRETYEQYF.

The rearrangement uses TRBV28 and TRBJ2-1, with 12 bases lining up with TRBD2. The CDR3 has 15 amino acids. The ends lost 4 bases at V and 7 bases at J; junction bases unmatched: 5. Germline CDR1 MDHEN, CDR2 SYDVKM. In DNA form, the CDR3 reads TGTGCCAGCAGTTCTCTAGCGGGAGGGGGGAATGAGCAGTTCTTC. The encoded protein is CASSSLAGGGNEQFF.

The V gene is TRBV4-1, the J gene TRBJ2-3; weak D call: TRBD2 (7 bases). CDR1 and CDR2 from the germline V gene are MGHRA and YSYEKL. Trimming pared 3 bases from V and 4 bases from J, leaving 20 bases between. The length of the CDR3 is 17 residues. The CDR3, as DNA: TGCGCCAGCAGCCATATCCGAGGAGGGGGGGCCCCAGATACGCAGTATTTT. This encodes CASSHIRGGGAPDTQYF.

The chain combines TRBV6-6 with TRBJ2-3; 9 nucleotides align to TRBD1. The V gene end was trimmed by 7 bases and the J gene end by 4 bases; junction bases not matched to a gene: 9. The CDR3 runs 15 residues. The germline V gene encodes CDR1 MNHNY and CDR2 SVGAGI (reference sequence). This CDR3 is CASKHTGGVADTQYF. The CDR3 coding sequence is TGTGCCAGCAAGCACACAGGGGGCGTAGCAGATACGCAGTATTTT.

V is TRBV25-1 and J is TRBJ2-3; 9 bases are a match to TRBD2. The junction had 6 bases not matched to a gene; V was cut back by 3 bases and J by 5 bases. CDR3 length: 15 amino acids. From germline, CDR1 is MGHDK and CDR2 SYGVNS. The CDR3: CASSEGREGLDTQYF. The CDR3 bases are TGTGCCAGCAGTGAGGGGCGGGAGGGCCTAGATACGCAGTATTTT. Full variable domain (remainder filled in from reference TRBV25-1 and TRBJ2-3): EADIYQTPRYLVIGTGKKITLECSQTMGHDKMYWYQQDPGMELHLIHYSYGVNSTEKGDLSSESTVSRIRTEHFPLTLESARPSHTSQYLCASSEGREGLDTQYFGPGTRLTVL.

CDR3 sequence (DNA): TGTGCCTGGAGTCAGGGAGGGGAGACCCAGTACTTC. Residues: CAWSQGGETQYF. This sequence joins TRBV30 and TRBJ2-5, with TRBD2 matching 7 bases. The CDR3 has 12 amino acids. CDR1 and CDR2 (germline): GTSNPN, SVGIG (reference sequence). V lost 2 bases and J lost 5; bases outside the gene matches: 2.

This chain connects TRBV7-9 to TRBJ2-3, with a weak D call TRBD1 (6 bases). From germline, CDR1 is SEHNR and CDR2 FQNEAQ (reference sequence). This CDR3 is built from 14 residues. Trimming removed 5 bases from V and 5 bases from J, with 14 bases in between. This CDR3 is CASSIRTVGDTQYF. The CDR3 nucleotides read TGTGCCAGCAGCATAAGGACAGTGGGAGATACGCAGTATTTT.

The CDR3 reads CASSRDSSDSPLHF. CDR3 bases: TGTGCCAGCTCCCGGGACAGCTCGGATTCACCCCTCCACTTT. The chain carries TRBV18 and TRBJ1-6, with 7 bases that match TRBD1. The germline V gene has CDR1 KGHSH and CDR2 LQKENI. Trimming took 6 bases from V and 8 from J; bases not matched to a gene: 7. This CDR3 region has 14 residues.